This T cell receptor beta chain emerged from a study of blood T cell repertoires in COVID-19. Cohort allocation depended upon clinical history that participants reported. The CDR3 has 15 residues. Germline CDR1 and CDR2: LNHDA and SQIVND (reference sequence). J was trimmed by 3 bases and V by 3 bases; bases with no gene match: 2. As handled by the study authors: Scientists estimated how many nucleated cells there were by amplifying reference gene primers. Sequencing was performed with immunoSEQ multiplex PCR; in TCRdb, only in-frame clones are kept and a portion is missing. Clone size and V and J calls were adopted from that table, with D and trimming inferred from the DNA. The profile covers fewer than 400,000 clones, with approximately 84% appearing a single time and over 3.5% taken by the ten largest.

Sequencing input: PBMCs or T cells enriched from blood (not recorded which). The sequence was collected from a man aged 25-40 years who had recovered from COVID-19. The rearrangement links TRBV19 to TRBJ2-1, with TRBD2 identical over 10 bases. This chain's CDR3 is CASSMGLAIYNEQFF. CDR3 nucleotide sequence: TGTGCCAGTAGTATGGGACTAGCGATCTACAATGAGCAGTTCTTC.